This TCR beta chain came from a study of blood T cell repertoires in COVID-19. At the level of the study: COVID-19 samples collected from the United States, Italy and Spain covered acute and convalescent phases.

Seattle cases were enrolled at active infection and followed longitudinally. In germline, CDR1 is SGHNT, CDR2 YYREEE (reference sequence). Trimming cost V 4 bases and J 0 bases; bases outside gene matches: 7. The CDR3 consists of 15 residues. Using immunoSEQ multiplex PCR, the repertoire was profiled, and TCRdb retains in-frame clones only, with some absent. The table records about 210,000 clones, around four fifths of them present only once. This clonotype was obtained from a man between 60 and 70 years old with COVID-19, enrolled during active disease. Sequenced material: peripheral blood. V is TRBV5-4 and J is TRBJ2-7, with 7 positions matching TRBD1. The CDR3: CASSTQDRSSYEQYF. Written as DNA, the CDR3 is TGTGCCAGCAGCACGCAGGACAGGTCCTCCTACGAGCAGTACTTC.